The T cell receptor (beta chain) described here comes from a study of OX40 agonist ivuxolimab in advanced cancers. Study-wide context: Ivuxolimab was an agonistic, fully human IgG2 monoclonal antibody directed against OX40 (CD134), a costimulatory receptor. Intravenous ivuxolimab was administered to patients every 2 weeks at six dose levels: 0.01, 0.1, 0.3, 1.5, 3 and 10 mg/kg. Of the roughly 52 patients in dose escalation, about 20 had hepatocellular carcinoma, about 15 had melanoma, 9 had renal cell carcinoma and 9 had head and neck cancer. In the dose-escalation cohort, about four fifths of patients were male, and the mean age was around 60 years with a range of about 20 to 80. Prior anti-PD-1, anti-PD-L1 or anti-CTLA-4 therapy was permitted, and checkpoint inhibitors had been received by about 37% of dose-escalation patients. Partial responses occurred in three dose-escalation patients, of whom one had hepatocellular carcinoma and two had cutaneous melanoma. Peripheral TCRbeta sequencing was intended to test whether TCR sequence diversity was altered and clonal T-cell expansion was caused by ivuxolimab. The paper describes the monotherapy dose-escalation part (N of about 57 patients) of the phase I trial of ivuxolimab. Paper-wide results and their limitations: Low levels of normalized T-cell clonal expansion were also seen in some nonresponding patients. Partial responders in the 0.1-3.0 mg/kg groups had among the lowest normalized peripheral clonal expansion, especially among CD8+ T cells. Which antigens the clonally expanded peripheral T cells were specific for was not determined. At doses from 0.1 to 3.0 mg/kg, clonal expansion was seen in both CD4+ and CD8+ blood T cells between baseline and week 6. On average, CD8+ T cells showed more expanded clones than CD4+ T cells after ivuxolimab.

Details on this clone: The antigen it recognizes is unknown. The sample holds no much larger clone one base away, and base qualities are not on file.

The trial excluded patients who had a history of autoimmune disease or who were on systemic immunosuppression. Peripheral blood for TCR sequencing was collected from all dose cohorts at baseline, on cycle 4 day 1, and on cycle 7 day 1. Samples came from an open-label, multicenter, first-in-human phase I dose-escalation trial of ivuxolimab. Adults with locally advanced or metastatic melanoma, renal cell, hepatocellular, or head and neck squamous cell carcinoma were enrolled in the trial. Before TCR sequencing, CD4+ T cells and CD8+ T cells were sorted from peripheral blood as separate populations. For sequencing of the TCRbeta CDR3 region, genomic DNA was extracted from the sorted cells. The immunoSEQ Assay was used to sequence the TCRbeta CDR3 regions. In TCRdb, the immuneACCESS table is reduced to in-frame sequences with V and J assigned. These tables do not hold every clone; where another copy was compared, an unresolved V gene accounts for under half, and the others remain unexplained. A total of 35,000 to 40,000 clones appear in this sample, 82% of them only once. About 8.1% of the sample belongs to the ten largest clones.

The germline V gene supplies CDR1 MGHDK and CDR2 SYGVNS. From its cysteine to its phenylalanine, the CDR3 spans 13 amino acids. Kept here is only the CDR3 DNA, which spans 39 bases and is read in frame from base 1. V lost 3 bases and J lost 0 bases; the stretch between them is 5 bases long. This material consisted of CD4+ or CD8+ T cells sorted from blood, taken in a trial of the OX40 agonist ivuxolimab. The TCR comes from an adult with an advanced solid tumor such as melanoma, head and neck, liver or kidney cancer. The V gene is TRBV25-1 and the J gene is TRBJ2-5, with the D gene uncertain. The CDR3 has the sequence CASSDSYQETQYF. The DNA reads TGTGCCAGCAGTGATTCGTACCAAGAGACCCAGTACTTC.